Listed below are T cell receptor beta chains from one sample, sequenced in a study of cytomegalovirus exposure and HLA in healthy donors. Here immunoSEQ multiplex PCR was the method, and the copy in TCRdb shows in-frame clones only, minus some. The sample carries 84,000 or so clones, approximately 80% recorded once. Sequenced: PBMCs. These receptors originate from a man under 40 in good health and CMV-seronegative. CDR3s include the opening cysteine and the closing phenylalanine or tryptophan. D genes are given only for firm matches. Size is omitted from some rows. Given values are once, few, many or a class for expanded clones.

j_call: TRBJ2-5; v_call: TRBV6-6; clone_size: NA; d_call: NA; cdr3_nt: TGTGCCAGCAGTTACGGGGCTCAAGAGACCCAGTACTTC; cdr3_aa: CASSYGAQETQYF
j_call: TRBJ2-1; v_call: TRBV10-2; clone_size: NA; d_call: TRBD2; cdr3_nt: TGCGCCAGCAGTGATCCTAGCGGGAGGGGTAATGAGCAGTTCTTC; cdr3_aa: CASSDPSGRGNEQFF
j_call: TRBJ2-1; v_call: TRBV10-1; clone_size: NA; d_call: NA; cdr3_nt: TGCGTTTATCGGGAATGCTCCTACAATGAGCAGTTCTTC; cdr3_aa: CVYRECSYNEQFF
j_call: TRBJ2-7; v_call: TRBV7-9; clone_size: NA; d_call: TRBD1; cdr3_nt: TGTTCCAGCAGCTTACCGACAGGGAAGGCCTCCTACGAGCAGTACTTC; cdr3_aa: CSSSLPTGKASYEQYF
j_call: TRBJ1-1; v_call: TRBV6-4; clone_size: NA; d_call: NA; cdr3_nt: TGTGCCAGCAGTGACGGCGATGATGCCTCGGGGACTTTCTTT; cdr3_aa: CASSDGDDASGTFF
j_call: TRBJ2-3; v_call: TRBV19; clone_size: NA; d_call: TRBD2; cdr3_nt: TGTGCCAGTAGTCTACTAGCGGGAGCCCCAGATACGCAGTATTTT; cdr3_aa: CASSLLAGAPDTQYF
j_call: TRBJ1-4; v_call: TRBV11-3; clone_size: NA; d_call: NA; cdr3_nt: TGTGCCAGCAGCCCAATCAGACAGGCAGGCGCTGATGAAAAACTGTTTTTT; cdr3_aa: CASSPIRQAGADEKLFF
j_call: TRBJ1-6; v_call: TRBV11-2; clone_size: once; d_call: NA; cdr3_nt: TGTGCCAGCAGCTTAGCAATCGGGGGGCTCTCACCCCTCCACTTT; cdr3_aa: CASSLAIGGLSPLHF
j_call: TRBJ2-4; v_call: TRBV5-1; clone_size: few; d_call: TRBD2; cdr3_nt: TGCGCCAGCAGCGACGGGACTAGCGGGGGAAACATTCAGTACTTC; cdr3_aa: CASSDGTSGGNIQYF
j_call: TRBJ1-1; v_call: TRBV28; clone_size: NA; d_call: TRBD1; cdr3_nt: TGTGCCAGCAGTTTAGGGGGACAGGGGAACACTGAAGCTTTCTTT; cdr3_aa: CASSLGGQGNTEAFF
j_call: TRBJ1-4; v_call: TRBV7-9; clone_size: NA; d_call: NA; cdr3_nt: TGTGCCAGCAGACCGGGGACTGCAACTAATGAAAAACTGTTTTTT; cdr3_aa: CASRPGTATNEKLFF
j_call: TRBJ2-5; v_call: TRBV7-7; clone_size: NA; d_call: NA; cdr3_nt: TGTGCTAGCAGCTATGGACTTTACCAAGAGACCCAGTACTTC; cdr3_aa: CASSYGLYQETQYF
j_call: TRBJ1-4; v_call: TRBV7-2; clone_size: NA; d_call: TRBD1; cdr3_nt: TGTGCCAGCAGGCCCGGGACAGGGAACGAAAAACTGTTTTTT; cdr3_aa: CASRPGTGNEKLFF
j_call: TRBJ2-5; v_call: TRBV29-1; clone_size: NA; d_call: TRBD2; cdr3_nt: TGCAGCATAACTAGGACTAGCGGCCAAGAGACCCAGTACTTC; cdr3_aa: CSITRTSGQETQYF
j_call: TRBJ2-2; v_call: TRBV28; clone_size: NA; d_call: TRBD1; cdr3_nt: TGTGCCAGCAGACACGGACAGGGGAACACCGGGGAGCTGTTTTTT; cdr3_aa: CASRHGQGNTGELFF
j_call: TRBJ2-7; v_call: TRBV27; clone_size: NA; d_call: NA; cdr3_nt: TGTGCCAGCAGACTTACAGGCGCTCAGGGCGAGCAGTACTTC; cdr3_aa: CASRLTGAQGEQYF
j_call: TRBJ2-6; v_call: TRBV7-8; clone_size: NA; d_call: NA; cdr3_nt: TGTGCCAGCAGCTTACTTGAACATCCACACTCTGGGGCCAACGTCCTGACTTTC; cdr3_aa: CASSLLEHPHSGANVLTF
j_call: TRBJ1-6; v_call: TRBV5-1; clone_size: NA; d_call: NA; cdr3_nt: TGCGCCAGCAGCTTGGTTGGGGGCCGAGGACCCCTCCACTTT; cdr3_aa: CASSLVGGRGPLHF
j_call: TRBJ2-7; v_call: TRBV7-8; clone_size: once; d_call: TRBD1; cdr3_nt: TGTGCCAGCAGCTCCCCAACGGGACAGGACCTCTACGAGCAGTACTTC; cdr3_aa: CASSSPTGQDLYEQYF
j_call: TRBJ1-4; v_call: TRBV9; clone_size: NA; d_call: TRBD1; cdr3_nt: TGTGCCAGCAGCCCCCAAGGAGGGGCAGGGGGCCCCCTTCTCGACGAAAAACTGTTTTTT; cdr3_aa: CASSPQGGAGGPLLDEKLFF
j_call: TRBJ1-6; v_call: TRBV4-3; clone_size: NA; d_call: TRBD1; cdr3_nt: TGCGCCAGCAGCCTAGAGACAGGGGTTAATTCACCCCTCCACTTT; cdr3_aa: CASSLETGVNSPLHF
j_call: TRBJ2-7; v_call: TRBV27; clone_size: NA; d_call: NA; cdr3_nt: TGTGCCAGCAGTTTCCTTGGCCCTAGGAGCTCCTACGAGCAGTACTTC; cdr3_aa: CASSFLGPRSSYEQYF
j_call: TRBJ1-3; v_call: TRBV27; clone_size: NA; d_call: NA; cdr3_nt: TGTGCCAGCAGTTTAGACAGCTCTGGAAACACCATATATTTT; cdr3_aa: CASSLDSSGNTIYF
j_call: TRBJ1-6; v_call: TRBV6-6; clone_size: NA; d_call: NA; cdr3_nt: TGTGCCAGCAGTCCCGACTTAGTTAATTCACCCCTCCACTTT; cdr3_aa: CASSPDLVNSPLHF
j_call: TRBJ2-2; v_call: TRBV6-5; clone_size: NA; d_call: NA; cdr3_nt: TGTGCCAGCAGCGGTGACACCGGGGAGCTGTTTTTT; cdr3_aa: CASSGDTGELFF
j_call: TRBJ2-6; v_call: TRBV6-1; clone_size: NA; d_call: NA; cdr3_nt: TGTGCCAGCGGTTCAGGGAACTCTGGGGCCAACGTCCTGACTTTC; cdr3_aa: CASGSGNSGANVLTF
j_call: TRBJ1-1; v_call: TRBV30; clone_size: NA; d_call: NA; cdr3_nt: TGTGCCTGGAGCCACTCAATGAACACTGAAGCTTTCTTT; cdr3_aa: CAWSHSMNTEAFF
j_call: TRBJ1-1; v_call: TRBV18; clone_size: few; d_call: TRBD1; cdr3_nt: TGTGCCAGCTCACCAACTACAGGGGGCTATGTGAACACTGAAGCTTTCTTT; cdr3_aa: CASSPTTGGYVNTEAFF
j_call: TRBJ1-2; v_call: TRBV6-5; clone_size: few; d_call: NA; cdr3_nt: TGTGCCAGCAGTTTAGGAGCATCCATCTATGGCTACACCTTC; cdr3_aa: CASSLGASIYGYTF
j_call: TRBJ1-2; v_call: TRBV7-2; clone_size: NA; d_call: NA; cdr3_nt: TGTGCCAGCAGCTTAGACAGGGCTAACTATGGCTACACCTTC; cdr3_aa: CASSLDRANYGYTF
j_call: TRBJ2-3; v_call: TRBV28; clone_size: NA; d_call: TRBD2; cdr3_nt: TGTGCCAGTCGACTAGCGGGAGCGGGCACAGATACGCAGTATTTT; cdr3_aa: CASRLAGAGTDTQYF
j_call: TRBJ1-6; v_call: TRBV28; clone_size: NA; d_call: NA; cdr3_nt: TGTGCCAGCAGTTTACGGAATTCACCCCTCCACTTT; cdr3_aa: CASSLRNSPLHF
j_call: TRBJ1-1; v_call: TRBV10-3; clone_size: once; d_call: TRBD1; cdr3_nt: TGTGCCACCGGGCGGACAGGGAACACTGAAGCTTTCTTT; cdr3_aa: CATGRTGNTEAFF
j_call: TRBJ2-3; v_call: TRBV14; clone_size: once; d_call: TRBD1; cdr3_nt: TGTGCCAGCAGCACACTAGTAGGGACAGCGCGCACAGATACGCAGTATTTT; cdr3_aa: CASSTLVGTARTDTQYF
j_call: TRBJ2-2; v_call: TRBV11-3; clone_size: NA; d_call: NA; cdr3_nt: TGTGCCAGCAGCTTAGCTAACGGACTCCCCGCCGGGGAGCTGTTTTTT; cdr3_aa: CASSLANGLPAGELFF
j_call: TRBJ1-4; v_call: TRBV9; clone_size: NA; d_call: NA; cdr3_nt: TGTGCCAGCAGCGTGCAGGGGCAACTTAATGAAAAACTGTTTTTT; cdr3_aa: CASSVQGQLNEKLFF
j_call: TRBJ1-1; v_call: TRBV2; clone_size: NA; d_call: NA; cdr3_nt: TGTGCCACCCTGCGGGTAGTCAACACTGAAGCTTTCTTT; cdr3_aa: CATLRVVNTEAFF
j_call: TRBJ1-2; v_call: TRBV6-6; clone_size: NA; d_call: NA; cdr3_nt: TGTGCCAGCAGGGACCATCAGGGAACTAACTATGGCTACACCTTC; cdr3_aa: CASRDHQGTNYGYTF
j_call: TRBJ2-3; v_call: TRBV11-2; clone_size: NA; d_call: NA; cdr3_nt: TGTGCCAGCAGCCCGGGCACAGATACGCAGTATTTT; cdr3_aa: CASSPGTDTQYF
j_call: TRBJ2-1; v_call: TRBV18; clone_size: few; d_call: TRBD2; cdr3_nt: TGTGCCAGCTCACCATCGAGCGGGATGGGCAATGAGCAGTTCTTC; cdr3_aa: CASSPSSGMGNEQFF
j_call: TRBJ2-3; v_call: TRBV10-1; clone_size: NA; d_call: NA; cdr3_nt: TGCGCCAGCAGTGAGAGACCCGGGGTGGGAGCAGATACGCAGTATTTT; cdr3_aa: CASSERPGVGADTQYF
j_call: TRBJ2-3; v_call: TRBV7-2; clone_size: NA; d_call: TRBD2; cdr3_nt: TGTGCCAGCAGCTTATTTAGCGGGGGGGCCTTAGATACGCAGTATTTT; cdr3_aa: CASSLFSGGALDTQYF
j_call: TRBJ1-2; v_call: TRBV21-1; clone_size: NA; d_call: NA; cdr3_nt: TGTGCCAGCAGCCCGGGGGGGGGCGAGGATGGCTACACCTTC; cdr3_aa: CASSPGGGEDGYTF
j_call: TRBJ2-3; v_call: TRBV28; clone_size: NA; d_call: NA; cdr3_nt: TGTGCCAGCACCCGAGGGGGAGGGAATACGCAGTATTTT; cdr3_aa: CASTRGGGNTQYF
j_call: TRBJ2-7; v_call: TRBV5-1; clone_size: NA; d_call: TRBD1; cdr3_nt: TGCGCCAGCAGCCCGACAGGGGGTCCCTCCTACGAGCAGTACTTC; cdr3_aa: CASSPTGGPSYEQYF
j_call: TRBJ2-7; v_call: TRBV27; clone_size: NA; d_call: TRBD1; cdr3_nt: TGTGCCAGCAGCTATTGGACAGGGAGGTCCTACGAGCAGTACTTC; cdr3_aa: CASSYWTGRSYEQYF